A selection of T cell receptor beta chains follows, all from one sample in a study of blood T cell repertoires in COVID-19. Sequencing was performed with immunoSEQ multiplex PCR; in TCRdb, only in-frame clones are kept and a portion is missing. The data hold under 150,000 clones, with roughly 79% observed a single time. The sample comprised peripheral blood. These receptors came from a woman aged 60-75 years with active or convalescent COVID-19. Each CDR3 is given without its conserved first and last residue. Clone size, where shown, is once, few, many, or a class for clones that have expanded.

J,V,size,CDR3
TRBJ2-1,TRBV24-1,.,ATSDSFYNEQF
TRBJ1-2,TRBV7-9,.,ASSPGTGISGSYGYT
TRBJ2-5,TRBV5-4,.,ASSGRGYETQY
TRBJ2-6,TRBV25-1,.,ASFGTGDDRSGANVLT
TRBJ2-7,TRBV6-1,few,ASSYSRYYEQY
TRBJ2-7,TRBV6-5,many,ASKQGSYEQY
TRBJ1-1,TRBV6-4,.,ASRGQGTTEAF
TRBJ1-5,TRBV19,.,ASSRQGMWQPQH
TRBJ2-6,TRBV7-9,.,ASSQALSGANVLT
TRBJ1-3,TRBV5-6,.,ASSPGQFRSGNTIY
TRBJ2-7,TRBV6-5,.,ASSYGFSGEQY
TRBJ2-3,TRBV28,.,ASSSPADTQY
TRBJ2-3,TRBV6-5,.,ASRRGYSTDTQY
TRBJ2-1,TRBV28,.,ASAEYNEQF
TRBJ1-3,TRBV5-1,once,ASSLDGSSGNTIY
TRBJ1-3,TRBV7-9,.,ASTHTRGGLSGNTIY
TRBJ1-1,TRBV30,.,AWIRSTEAF
TRBJ1-4,TRBV28,.,ASSRAGGEKEKLF
TRBJ2-3,TRBV4-3,.,ASSQHLAGGDTDTQY
TRBJ1-1,TRBV7-2,.,ASSWTPGGGLEAF
TRBJ2-5,TRBV28,.,ASSSLAGGSETQY
TRBJ2-1,TRBV5-1,.,ASSLPRDRDNEQF
TRBJ1-1,TRBV19,.,ASRPTGGVVNTEAF
TRBJ2-3,TRBV10-2,.,ASSDSVGSSSTDTQY
TRBJ2-2,TRBV4-1,few,ASSTGSPGELF
TRBJ2-1,TRBV10-1,.,ASSEKASGDSYNEQF
TRBJ2-1,TRBV7-9,.,ASSSLAGARYNEQF
TRBJ1-2,TRBV19,.,ASSPGTVANYGYT
TRBJ2-1,TRBV9,.,ASSGSSYNEQF
TRBJ2-5,TRBV3-1/TRBV3-2,.,ASRGFTTRETQY
TRBJ1-2,TRBV6-6,.,ASRNIYGYT